Sequencing of this T cell receptor (beta chain) was carried out in a study of cytomegalovirus exposure and HLA in healthy donors. Notes on the study in general: An ancestry cluster, one associated with Asian ancestry, reportedly showed fewer N-insertions than the approximately 670-donor mean in a later analysis.

The PCR ran on 60 Vbeta and 13 Jbeta primers. Sequencing was performed with immunoSEQ multiplex PCR; in TCRdb, only in-frame clones are kept and a portion is missing. Found here are around 150,000 clones, less than 80% of them singletons; the top ten hold roughly 1.8%. V dropped 5 bases and J dropped 0; count of bases not matched to a gene: 6. The length of the CDR3 is 15 residues. Germline V gives CDR1 MNHEY, CDR2 SVGAGI. Regarding this clone: Its matching antigen is unknown.

The chain recombines TRBV6-5 with TRBJ2-7; TRBD1 aligns across 8 bases. Material: PBMCs. The source of this sequence is a female donor in good health and CMV-seropositive. This CDR3 is CASSPYRGDSYEQYF. The CDR3 DNA reads TGTGCCAGCAGTCCGTACAGGGGGGACTCCTACGAGCAGTACTTC.